These 27 T cell receptor beta chains came from one sample sequenced in a study of blood T cell repertoires in COVID-19. Sequencing was performed with immunoSEQ multiplex PCR; in TCRdb, only in-frame clones are kept and a portion is missing. The sample includes approximately 340,000 clones, roughly nine tenths of them seen just once. Sequenced input: PBMCs or T cells enriched from blood (not recorded which). The receptor set was obtained from a woman between 40 and 50 years old who had been exposed to COVID-19.

The J gene is TRBJ2-3, the V gene TRBV24-1; the D gene is possibly TRBD2 (5 bases). The V gene's germline CDR1 is KGHDR and CDR2 SFDVKD. The V and J ends lost 2 bases and 3 bases respectively, with 11 bases between them. The CDR3 has 15 residues. CDR3 amino acids: CATSDSGRDTDTQYF. The CDR3 region has the DNA TGTGCCACCAGTGATTCCGGACGGGATACAGATACGCAGTATTTT.

The chain is built from TRBV21-1 and TRBJ2-3; the table names TRBD2, a call not compared with the DNA. TRBV21-1 is reported as a pseudogene. This CDR3 has 15 amino acids. CDR3 residues: CASSKAGGVADTQYF. The CDR3 coding sequence is TGTGCCAGCAGCAAAGCGGGCGGGGTGGCAGATACGCAGTATTTT.

V usage is TRBV6-5 and J usage is TRBJ1-1; 7 positions agree with TRBD1. Germline V gives CDR1 MNHEY, CDR2 SVGAGI. CDR3 length: 15 residues. V lost 2 bases to trimming and J lost 4 bases; unmatched junction nucleotides: 7. The CDR3 nucleotides are TGTGCCAGCAGTTACACCGGACAGGCTTCCACTGAAGCTTTCTTT. It specifies CASSYTGQASTEAFF.

This clone was counted at least ten times. J is TRBJ1-1 and V is TRBV19; the D is unclear. This CDR3 region has 11 residues. Germline CDR1 LNHDA, CDR2 SQIVND (reference sequence). The V end was cut by 2 bases, the J end by 6 bases, with 4 bases between. CDR3 nucleotides: TGTGCCAGTAGTATACAGTCTGAAGCTTTCTTT. It encodes CASSIQSEAFF.

This chain joins TRBV27 and TRBJ2-7; 10 bases are shared with TRBD1. Germline values: CDR1 MNHEY, CDR2 SMNVEV (reference sequence). The CDR3 length is 13 residues. J gave up 2 bases and V 6 bases, and 1 base lay outside the gene matches. The chain's CDR3 is CASRDRGTYEQYF. For the CDR3, the DNA is TGTGCCAGCAGGGACAGGGGGACCTACGAGCAGTACTTC.

The J gene is TRBJ1-3, the V gene TRBV2; 9 bases are a match to TRBD1. V shed 8 bases, J shed 3 bases, and the junction held 2 bases outside the gene matches. The V gene's germline CDR1 is SNHLY and CDR2 FYNNEI. The CDR3 spans 13 residues. The CDR3 loop reads CASAGQGGNTIYF. The CDR3 nucleotides read TGTGCCAGCGCGGGACAGGGTGGAAACACCATATATTTT.

V gene TRBV3-1 (or the pseudogene TRBV3-2) combines with J gene TRBJ2-3, with TRBD2 identical over 13 bases. The ends lost 4 bases at V and 6 bases at J; junction bases unmatched: 7. The germline V gene has CDR1 LGHDT and CDR2 YNNKEL (reference sequence). The CDR3 covers 16 residues. The CDR3 DNA reads TGTGCCAGCAGCCGAACTAGCGGGGGGGCCCCGGATACGCAGTATTTT. Translation: CASSRTSGGAPDTQYF.

This rearrangement joins TRBV11-2 to TRBJ2-3; a possible D gene is TRBD2 (5 bases). The CDR3 has 16 residues. V was clipped by 4 bases and J by 3 bases, with 17 bases between them. Germline loops: CDR1 SGHAT, CDR2 FQNNGV. In nucleotides, the CDR3 is TGTGCCAGCAGCTCAACCGGACTCCGGGTGACAGATACGCAGTATTTT. It specifies CASSSTGLRVTDTQYF.

In this sample, this clone turned up many times. The chain uses TRBV12-1 and TRBJ1-1. TRBV12-1 is deemed a pseudogene. This CDR3 is 14 amino acids long. CDR3 DNA: TGTGCCAGCAGCTGGACCGGGGAGAACACTGAAGCTTTCTTT. Its protein is CASSWTGENTEAFF.

The chain has TRBV4-3 and TRBJ2-7, with unresolved D. The germline CDR1 and CDR2 sequences are LGHNA and YSLEER. Trimming left V 4 bases short and J 3 bases short, with 13 bases between. This CDR3 region has 14 residues. CDR3 DNA sequence: TGCGCCAGCAGCCGGCACGACCAGCGCTACGAGCAGTACTTC. As protein: CASSRHDQRYEQYF.

The rearrangement uses TRBV7-8 and TRBJ1-2, with 7 positions matching TRBD1. The CDR3 spans 13 residues. Germline CDR1 SGHVS, CDR2 FQNEAQ. The J segment lost 5 bases and the V segment lost 7 bases, leaving 7 bases of the junction unmatched. The CDR3 DNA sequence: TGTGCCAGCACAACGGTGGGACAGTATGGCTACACCTTC. It codes for CASTTVGQYGYTF.

CDR3 DNA sequence: TGCAGCGTTAACAGGGGTAACTATGGCTACACCTTC. As protein: CSVNRGNYGYTF. V usage is TRBV29-1 and J usage is TRBJ1-2; 7 bases agree with TRBD1. The CDR3 has 12 amino acids. The germline CDR1 and CDR2 sequences are SQVTM and ANQGSEA. V was pared by 5 bases and J by 1 base, with 1 base of the junction left unmatched. Full variable domain (missing parts from reference TRBV29-1 and TRBJ1-2): SAVISQKPSRDICQRGTSLTIQCQVDSQVTMMFWYRQQPGQSLTLIATANQGSEATYESGFVIDKFPISRPNLTFSTLTVSNMSPEDSSIYLCSVNRGNYGYTFGSGTRLTVV.

The V gene is TRBV7-2, the J gene TRBJ2-3; TRBD1 agrees at 9 bases. The CDR3 runs to 16 residues. V shed 5 bases, J shed 5 bases, and the junction held 11 bases outside the gene matches. Germline values: CDR1 SGHTA, CDR2 FQGNSA. Here the CDR3 reads CASSPQHRGRGDTQYF. The CDR3 bases are TGTGCCAGCAGCCCCCAGCACAGGGGGCGCGGAGATACGCAGTATTTT.

The chain recombines TRBV5-6 with TRBJ2-3; 8 bases are a match to TRBD2. V was pared by 4 bases and J by 3 bases, with 4 bases of the junction left unmatched. Germline CDR1 reads SGHDT; CDR2 reads YYEEEE. The length of the CDR3 is 14 residues. CDR3 sequence: CASSQSGSTDTQYF. For the CDR3, the DNA is TGTGCCAGCAGCCAGAGCGGGAGTACAGATACGCAGTATTTT.

The chain is built from TRBV2 and TRBJ2-7, with 8 bases matching TRBD1. Germline lookup yields CDR1 SNHLY and CDR2 FYNNEI. This CDR3 is 13 amino acids long. With V trimmed by 5 bases and J by 5 bases, 5 bases remained unmatched. The CDR3 bases are TGTGCCAGCAGTTTTACACAGGGGGACGAGCAGTACTTC. It codes for CASSFTQGDEQYF.

This rearrangement joins TRBV9 to TRBJ1-1, with D uncertain. The V gene's germline CDR1 is SGDLS and CDR2 YYNGEE. V was trimmed by 2 bases and J by 0 bases, leaving 14 bases between them. The CDR3 contains 16 residues. CDR3 protein: CASSVSGGRMNTEAFF. Written as DNA, the CDR3 is TGTGCCAGCAGCGTGAGCGGTGGCAGGATGAACACTGAAGCTTTCTTT.

The chain couples TRBV6-5 to TRBJ2-7; TRBD2 matches at 11 bases. This CDR3 has 15 residues. The trim removed 7 bases at V and 5 bases at J, leaving 10 bases unmatched. From germline, CDR1 is MNHEY and CDR2 SVGAGI. The CDR3 here is CASMTSGNLIHEQYF. The CDR3 bases are TGTGCCAGCATGACTAGCGGGAATTTGATCCACGAGCAGTACTTC.

The sample holds one count of this clone. V is TRBV19 and J is TRBJ2-5; TRBD2 agrees at 7 bases. CDR1 and CDR2 (germline): LNHDA, SQIVND (reference sequence). The CDR3 sequence is 13 residues long. Trimming took 6 bases from V and 9 from J; bases not matched to a gene: 10. CDR3 residues: CASRPTGGGAQYF. CDR3 DNA: TGTGCCAGTAGACCGACTGGCGGGGGAGCCCAGTACTTC.

The rearrangement uses TRBV15 and TRBJ1-1, with D perhaps TRBD1 (6 bases). V lost 3 bases and J 6 bases, leaving 8 bases between the germline ends. The CDR3 length is 12 residues. Germline V gene data show CDR1 as LNHNV and CDR2 as YYDKDF (reference sequence). The CDR3 DNA reads as TGTGCCACCAGCAGTTACAGGGCTGAAGCTTTCTTT. Translating it yields CATSSYRAEAFF. Complete variable domain (other parts from reference TRBV15 and TRBJ1-1): DAMVIQNPRYQVTQFGKPVTLSCSQTLNHNVMYWYQQKSSQAPKLLFHYYDKDFNNEADTPDNFQSRRPNTSFCFLDIRSPGLGDTAMYLCATSSYRAEAFFGQGTRLTVV.

V gene TRBV5-6 combines with J gene TRBJ2-7; 7 nucleotides agree with TRBD1. The J segment lost 2 bases and the V segment lost 2 bases, leaving 7 bases of the junction unmatched. The CDR3 is made up of 15 amino acids. From germline, CDR1 is SGHDT and CDR2 YYEEEE. In DNA, the CDR3 is TGTGCCAGCAGCTTAAACTCCGGGACAGCCTACGAGCAGTACTTC. This translates into CASSLNSGTAYEQYF.

V gene TRBV7-8 combines with J gene TRBJ1-1; no reliable D call. V lost 5 bases and J 0 bases, leaving 7 bases between the germline ends. This CDR3 has 13 residues. The V gene's germline CDR1 is SGHVS and CDR2 FQNEAQ. The DNA for the CDR3 is TGTGCCAGCAGCCCTAAGATGAACACTGAAGCTTTCTTT. Amino acids: CASSPKMNTEAFF.

The chain is built from TRBV5-1 and TRBJ2-7, with 9 bases matching TRBD1. This CDR3 has 14 residues. The ends lost 4 bases at V and 6 bases at J; junction bases unmatched: 8. CDR1 and CDR2 (germline): SGHRS, YFSETQ. In DNA form, the CDR3 reads TGCGCCAGCAGCGTGGGACAGGGTGGGTCCGAGCAGTACTTC. It yields the protein CASSVGQGGSEQYF.

V and J are TRBV28 and TRBJ2-4; the match to TRBD2 covers 8 bases. The CDR3 consists of 16 residues. Germline V gene lookup returns CDR1 MDHEN and CDR2 SYDVKM. With 5 bases clipped from V and 0 bases from J, the junction kept 6 bases outside the gene matches. CDR3: CASSPSGSLAKNIQYF. The DNA for the CDR3 is TGTGCCAGCAGTCCTAGCGGGTCCTTAGCCAAAAACATTCAGTACTTC.

The chain links TRBV5-1 to TRBJ2-3; 9 bases map to TRBD1. V shed 4 bases and J 3 bases; nucleotides not matched to a gene: 9. Germline CDR1 reads SGHRS; CDR2 reads YFSETQ. This CDR3 region has 16 residues. For the CDR3, the DNA is TGCGCCAGCAGCATCGACGGGACAGGGAGAACAGATACGCAGTATTTT. Its translation is CASSIDGTGRTDTQYF.

This sequence joins TRBV15 and TRBJ1-6; maybe TRBD1 (6 bases). V lost 5 bases to trimming and J lost 8 bases, with 22 bases between them. This CDR3 has 17 amino acids. CDR1 is LNHNV and CDR2 is YYDKDF in the germline V gene (reference sequence). The CDR3 bases are TGTGCCACCAGCCGAGGAGGGGGTAGCAACGCCGATTCACCCCTCCACTTT. This sequence encodes CATSRGGGSNADSPLHF.

The chain joins TRBV7-2 to TRBJ2-3; possibly TRBD1 for D (6 bases). The germline V and J ends were trimmed by 5 bases and 2 bases, with 17 bases remaining between them. Germline CDR1 and CDR2: SGHTA and FQGNSA. The CDR3 is made up of 16 amino acids. The chain's CDR3 is CASSILTGTYTDTQYF. The CDR3 DNA reads as TGTGCCAGCAGCATCCTCACAGGGACCTACACAGATACGCAGTATTTT. The variable domain in full, completed from reference TRBV7-2 and TRBJ2-3, reads GAGVSQSPSNKVTEKGKDVELRCDPISGHTALYWYRQSLGQGLEFLIYFQGNSAPDKSGLPSDRFSAERTGGSVSTLTIQRTQQEDSAVYLCASSILTGTYTDTQYFGPGTRLTVL.

The chain couples TRBV10-2 to TRBJ2-4; TRBD2 agrees at 14 bases. V lost 0 bases, J lost 0 bases, and 4 bases stayed unmatched. CDR1 is WSHSY and CDR2 is SAAADI in the germline V gene. The CDR3 runs 19 residues. The CDR3 region has the DNA TGCGCCAGCAGTGAGTCTGGACTAGCGGGAGGCGTAGCCAAAAACATTCAGTACTTC. Translated, it gives CASSESGLAGGVAKNIQYF.